This T cell receptor (beta chain) was identified during a study of blood T cell repertoires in COVID-19. About the research overall: Researchers got acute and convalescent COVID-19 samples from the United States, Italy and Spain. The analysed material was cDNA or gDNA that came from T cells, B-cell-depleted T cells, or PBMCs.

Original analysis: Amplified reference gene primers provided the basis for estimating nucleated cell counts. Using immunoSEQ multiplex PCR, the repertoire was profiled, and TCRdb retains in-frame clones only, with some absent. V, J and clone size are those of that table, while D and trimming were read from the DNA. The sample shows 250,000 to 350,000 clones, around 87% of them seen only once. Germline V gene lookup returns CDR1 KGHSH and CDR2 LQKENI. This CDR3 has 16 amino acids. V shed 2 bases and J 7 bases; nucleotides not matched to a gene: 8. Sequences were obtained from peripheral blood. The clonotype comes from a woman in her 50s who had recovered from COVID-19. This chain joins TRBV18 and TRBJ2-1; 10 bases match TRBD2. The CDR3 region has the DNA TGTGCCAGCTCACCAGGGAGCGGGAGGGCCGGGAATGAGCAGTTCTTC. Translating gives CASSPGSGRAGNEQFF. Based on the CDR3 plus reference TRBV18 and TRBJ2-1, the full variable domain is NAGVMQNPRHLVRRRGQEARLRCSPMKGHSHVYWYRQLPEEGLKFMVYLQKENIIDESGMPKERFSAEFPKEGPSILRIQQVVRGDSAAYFCASSPGSGRAGNEQFFGPGTRLTVL.